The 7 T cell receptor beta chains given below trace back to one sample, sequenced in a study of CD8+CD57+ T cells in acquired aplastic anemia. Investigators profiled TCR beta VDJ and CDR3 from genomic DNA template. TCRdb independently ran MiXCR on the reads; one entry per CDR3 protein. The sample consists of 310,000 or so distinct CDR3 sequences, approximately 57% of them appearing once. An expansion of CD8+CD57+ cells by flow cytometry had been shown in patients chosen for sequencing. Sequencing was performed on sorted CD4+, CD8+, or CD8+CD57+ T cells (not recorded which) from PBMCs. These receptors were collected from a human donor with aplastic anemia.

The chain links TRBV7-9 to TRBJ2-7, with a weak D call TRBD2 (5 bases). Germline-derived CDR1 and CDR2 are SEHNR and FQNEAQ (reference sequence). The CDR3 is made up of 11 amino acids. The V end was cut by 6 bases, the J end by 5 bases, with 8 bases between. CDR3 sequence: CASRRADEQYF. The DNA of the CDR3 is TGTGCCAGCAGACGAGCGGACGAGCAGTACTTC.

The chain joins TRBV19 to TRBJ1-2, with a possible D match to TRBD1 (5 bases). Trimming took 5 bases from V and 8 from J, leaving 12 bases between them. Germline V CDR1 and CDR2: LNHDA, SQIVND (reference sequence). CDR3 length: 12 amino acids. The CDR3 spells CASSPMGGGYTF. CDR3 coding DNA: TGTGCCAGTAGTCCAATGGGGGGAGGCTACACCTTC. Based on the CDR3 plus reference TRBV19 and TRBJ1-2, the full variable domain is DGGITQSPKYLFRKEGQNVTLSCEQNLNHDAMYWYRQDPGQGLRLIYYSQIVNDFQKGDIAEGYSVSREKKESFPLTVTSAQKNPTAFYLCASSPMGGGYTFGSGTRLTVV.

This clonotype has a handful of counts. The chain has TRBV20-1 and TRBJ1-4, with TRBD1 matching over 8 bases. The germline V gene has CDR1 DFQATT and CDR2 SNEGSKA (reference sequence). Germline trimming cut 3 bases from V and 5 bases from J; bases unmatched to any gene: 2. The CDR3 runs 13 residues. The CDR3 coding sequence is TGCAGTGCTAGTAACAGGGGGAATGAAAAACTGTTTTTT. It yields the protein CSASNRGNEKLFF.

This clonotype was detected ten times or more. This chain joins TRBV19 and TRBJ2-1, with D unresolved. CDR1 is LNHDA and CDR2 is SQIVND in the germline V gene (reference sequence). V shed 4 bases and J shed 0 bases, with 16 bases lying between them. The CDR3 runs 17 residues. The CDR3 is CASSRLPGWSSYNEQFF. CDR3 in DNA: TGTGCCAGTAGTAGGCTACCGGGCTGGAGCTCCTACAATGAGCAGTTCTTC.

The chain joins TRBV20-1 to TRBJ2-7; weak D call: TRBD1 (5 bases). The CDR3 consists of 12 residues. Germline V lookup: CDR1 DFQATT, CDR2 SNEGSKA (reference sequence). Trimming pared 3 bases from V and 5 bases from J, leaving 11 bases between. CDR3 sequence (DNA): TGCAGTGCTAGTCAGGGTTACCACGAGCAGTACTTC. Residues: CSASQGYHEQYF.

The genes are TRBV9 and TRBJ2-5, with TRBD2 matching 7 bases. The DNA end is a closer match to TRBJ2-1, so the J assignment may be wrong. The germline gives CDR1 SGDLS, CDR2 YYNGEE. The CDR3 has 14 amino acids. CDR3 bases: TGTGCCAGCAGCGTAGGGGCGGGAGCTATTGAGCAGTTCTTC. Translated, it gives CASSVGAGAIEQFF.

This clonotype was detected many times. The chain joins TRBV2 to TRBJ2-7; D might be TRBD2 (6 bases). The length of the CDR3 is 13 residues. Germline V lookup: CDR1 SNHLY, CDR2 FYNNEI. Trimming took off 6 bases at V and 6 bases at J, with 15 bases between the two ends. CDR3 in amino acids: CASRRDHPGEQYF. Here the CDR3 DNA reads TGTGCCAGCAGGCGGGACCACCCGGGCGAGCAGTACTTC.